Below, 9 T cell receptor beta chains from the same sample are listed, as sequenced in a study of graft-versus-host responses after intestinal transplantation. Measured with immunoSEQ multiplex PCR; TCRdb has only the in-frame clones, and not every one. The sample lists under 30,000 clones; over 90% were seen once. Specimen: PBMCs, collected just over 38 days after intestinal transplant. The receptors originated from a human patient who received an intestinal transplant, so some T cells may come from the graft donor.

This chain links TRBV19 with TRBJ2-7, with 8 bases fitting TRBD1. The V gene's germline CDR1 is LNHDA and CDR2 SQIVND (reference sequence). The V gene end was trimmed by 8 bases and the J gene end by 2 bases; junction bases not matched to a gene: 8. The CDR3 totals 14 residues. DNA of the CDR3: TGTGCCAGTCGACCCGGGACAGGCCCCTACGAGCAGTACTTC. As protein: CASRPGTGPYEQYF.

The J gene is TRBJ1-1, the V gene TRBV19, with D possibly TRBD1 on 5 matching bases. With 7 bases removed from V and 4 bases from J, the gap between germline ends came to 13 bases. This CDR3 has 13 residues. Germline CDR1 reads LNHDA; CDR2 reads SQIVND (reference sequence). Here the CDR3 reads CASKERGITEAFF. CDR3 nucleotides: TGTGCCAGTAAGGAGAGGGGCATCACTGAAGCTTTCTTT.

CDR3: CASSNGGVRVAGEQYF. CDR3 nucleotide sequence: TGTGCCAGCAGCAACGGTGGGGTCAGGGTGGCGGGCGAGCAGTACTTC. V is TRBV5-6 and J is TRBJ2-7; perhaps D is TRBD1 or TRBD2 (5 bases each). The ends were cut back, 4 bases at V and 6 bases at J, with 23 bases in the middle. In germline, CDR1 is SGHDT, CDR2 YYEEEE. The CDR3 runs 16 residues.

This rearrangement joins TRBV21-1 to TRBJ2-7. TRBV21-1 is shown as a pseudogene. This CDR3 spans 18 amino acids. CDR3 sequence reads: CASSSTPLLGRGDYEQYF. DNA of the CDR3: TGTGCCAGCAGCTCCACCCCCCTCCTCGGTCGAGGGGACTACGAGCAGTACTTC.

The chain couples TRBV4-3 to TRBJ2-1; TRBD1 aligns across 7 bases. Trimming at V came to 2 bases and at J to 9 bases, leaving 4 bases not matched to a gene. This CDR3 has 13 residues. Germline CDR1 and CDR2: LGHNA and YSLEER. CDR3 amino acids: CASSQLAGGEQFF. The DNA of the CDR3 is TGCGCCAGCAGCCAATTAGCAGGGGGTGAGCAGTTCTTC.

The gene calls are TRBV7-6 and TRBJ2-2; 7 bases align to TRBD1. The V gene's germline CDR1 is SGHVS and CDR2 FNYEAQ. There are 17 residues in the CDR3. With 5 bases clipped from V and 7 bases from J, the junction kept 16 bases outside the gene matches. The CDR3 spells CASSPFRQGYVSGELFF. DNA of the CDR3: TGTGCCAGCAGCCCTTTTCGACAGGGTTACGTGAGCGGGGAGCTGTTTTTT.

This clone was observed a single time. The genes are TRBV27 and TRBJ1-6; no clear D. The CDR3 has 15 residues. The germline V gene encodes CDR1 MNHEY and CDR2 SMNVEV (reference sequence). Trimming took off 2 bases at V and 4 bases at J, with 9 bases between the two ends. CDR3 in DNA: TGTGCCAGCAGTTTACGACTGAATTATAATTCACCCCTCCACTTT. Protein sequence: CASSLRLNYNSPLHF.

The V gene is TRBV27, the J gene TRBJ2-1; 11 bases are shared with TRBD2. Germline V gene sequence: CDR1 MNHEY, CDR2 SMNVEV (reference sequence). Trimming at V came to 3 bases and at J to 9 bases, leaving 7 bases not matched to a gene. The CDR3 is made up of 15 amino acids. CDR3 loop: CASSFSGRASGEQFF. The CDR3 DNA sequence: TGTGCCAGCAGTTTTAGCGGGAGGGCCTCGGGTGAGCAGTTCTTC.

The CDR3 loop reads CASNGGTDTQYF. The CDR3 bases are TGTGCCAGCAACGGGGGCACAGATACGCAGTATTTT. The V gene is TRBV6-6, the J gene TRBJ2-3, with D possibly TRBD2 on 5 matching bases. V was trimmed by 7 bases and J by 1 base, leaving 6 bases between them. This CDR3 has 12 amino acids. Germline-derived CDR1 and CDR2 are MNHNY and SVGAGI (reference sequence).